These 27 T cell receptor beta chains were all obtained from the same sample, sequenced in a study of long-term antiretroviral therapy in people with HIV. The immunoSEQ assay was v3.0, run at survey level. Measured with immunoSEQ multiplex PCR; TCRdb has only the in-frame clones, and not every one. The data show tens of thousands of clones, with more than 75% seen just once and about 5.3% held by the top ten. The specimen comprised unsorted PBMCs, sampled 0.5 years after starting antiretroviral therapy. Receptors originate from a woman aged 40 to 50 with HIV.

The chain carries TRBV5-1 and TRBJ2-3; 11 nucleotides agree with TRBD2. This CDR3 region has 17 residues. Trimming cost V 0 bases and J 4 bases; bases outside gene matches: 7. Per the germline V gene, CDR1 is SGHRS and CDR2 is YFSETQ. The CDR3 reads CASSLVLLAGGADTQYF. Here the CDR3 DNA reads TGCGCCAGCAGCTTGGTTCTGCTAGCGGGGGGTGCAGATACGCAGTATTTT.

The chain employs TRBV28 and TRBJ1-1, with D unresolved. V was cut by 6 bases and J by 4 bases, with 12 bases left in between. Germline loops: CDR1 MDHEN, CDR2 SYDVKM. The CDR3 has 13 residues. DNA of the CDR3: TGTGCCAGCAGCCGCACTTTGGCCACTGAAGCTTTCTTT. Its protein is CASSRTLATEAFF.

This clone was counted a few times. The same CDR3 is also encoded by other DNA sequences in this sample. V gene TRBV5-1 combines with J gene TRBJ1-5, with 7 bases lining up with TRBD1. The CDR3 totals 14 residues. V was pared by 0 bases and J by 4 bases, with 1 base of the junction left unmatched. The germline V gene encodes CDR1 SGHRS and CDR2 YFSETQ. The CDR3 region is CASSLEQGNQPQHF. Here the CDR3 DNA reads TGCGCCAGCAGCTTGGAACAGGGGAATCAGCCCCAGCATTTT. Based on the CDR3 plus reference TRBV5-1 and TRBJ1-5, the full variable domain is KAGVTQTPRYLIKTRGQQVTLSCSPISGHRSVSWYQQTPGQGLQFLFEYFSETQRNKGNFPGRFSGRQFSNSRSEMNVSTLELGDSALYLCASSLEQGNQPQHFGDGTRLSIL.

The chain combines TRBV27 with TRBJ2-7, with 10 bases matching TRBD1. The CDR3 totals 17 residues. The germline gives CDR1 MNHEY, CDR2 SMNVEV (reference sequence). V shed 5 bases, J shed 4 bases, and the junction held 14 bases outside the gene matches. The CDR3 coding sequence is TGTGCCAGCAGTCATGGACAGGGGGTCCCCCACTTGTACGAGCAGTACTTC. As protein: CASSHGQGVPHLYEQYF.

The V and J genes are TRBV2 and TRBJ2-3; 13 bases agree with TRBD2. CDR3 length: 14 amino acids. The V gene end was trimmed by 6 bases and the J gene end by 8 bases; junction bases not matched to a gene: 5. CDR1 is SNHLY and CDR2 is FYNNEI in the germline V gene. CDR3 loop: CASRRLAGGSTQYF. The DNA of the CDR3 is TGTGCCAGCAGAAGACTAGCGGGGGGCTCTACGCAGTATTTT.

V is TRBV19 and J is TRBJ1-6; D is perhaps TRBD1 (6 bases). This CDR3 is 14 amino acids long. Trimming stripped 5 bases from V and 9 bases from J, with 14 bases between. Germline V gene data show CDR1 as LNHDA and CDR2 as SQIVND (reference sequence). CDR3 sequence: CASSVNRVFSPLHF. In nucleotides, the CDR3 is TGTGCCAGTAGTGTCAACAGGGTCTTTTCACCCCTCCACTTT. Complete variable domain (other parts from reference TRBV19 and TRBJ1-6): DGGITQSPKYLFRKEGQNVTLSCEQNLNHDAMYWYRQDPGQGLRLIYYSQIVNDFQKGDIAEGYSVSREKKESFPLTVTSAQKNPTAFYLCASSVNRVFSPLHFGNGTRLTVT.

V is TRBV9 and J is TRBJ2-1; D might be TRBD1 or TRBD2, each matching 5 bases. In germline, CDR1 is SGDLS, CDR2 YYNGEE. V lost 4 bases, J lost 3 bases, and 14 bases lay in between. The CDR3 totals 15 residues. The CDR3 protein is CASSPRRDGYNEQFF. CDR3 in DNA: TGTGCCAGCAGCCCCCGACGGGACGGCTACAATGAGCAGTTCTTC.

This chain connects TRBV10-3 to TRBJ1-2, with D hard to call. This CDR3 comprises 14 residues. Per germline, CDR1 ENHRY and CDR2 SYGVKD. Trimming took off 2 bases at V and 1 base at J, with 8 bases between the two ends. The DNA for the CDR3 is TGTGCCATCAGTGAGGCACACCGTAACTATGGCTACACCTTC. Translated, it gives CAISEAHRNYGYTF.

The chain couples TRBV10-1 to TRBJ2-1, with 11 positions matching TRBD2. Trimming at V came to 5 bases and at J to 3 bases, leaving 9 bases not matched to a gene. This CDR3 is 17 amino acids long. CDR1 and CDR2 from the germline V gene are WNHNN and SYGVQD (reference sequence). The CDR3 bases are TGCGCCAGCAGTCGCCAACTAGCGGGGGACATCTACAATGAGCAGTTCTTC. This sequence encodes CASSRQLAGDIYNEQFF.

This chain uses TRBV6-5 with TRBJ1-5; 7 nucleotides align to TRBD1. With 6 bases clipped from V and 7 bases from J, the junction kept 12 bases outside the gene matches. CDR3 length: 15 residues. The germline V gene encodes CDR1 MNHEY and CDR2 SVGAGI. CDR3 residues: CASRNPPRGEQPQHF. The CDR3 nucleotides are TGTGCCAGCAGAAACCCTCCCAGGGGGGAACAGCCCCAGCATTTT.

This chain joins TRBV6-1 and TRBJ2-7; 15 bases are a match to TRBD2. CDR1 and CDR2 from the germline V gene are MNHNS and SASEGT. The CDR3 totals 19 residues. The trim removed 2 bases at V and 1 base at J, leaving 9 bases unmatched. The CDR3 region has the DNA TGTGCCAGCAGTGAAATGGCGGGACTAGCGGGGGGCCCTTCCTACGAGCAGTACTTC. Its translation is CASSEMAGLAGGPSYEQYF.

This rearrangement joins TRBV29-1 to TRBJ2-5; D assignment may be TRBD1 or TRBD2 (7 bases each). CDR1 is SQVTM and CDR2 is ANQGSEA in the germline V gene. The CDR3 extends over 13 amino acids. Trimming took off 6 bases at V and 5 bases at J, with 16 bases between the two ends. CDR3: CSVEQGRGETQYF. CDR3 sequence (DNA): TGCAGCGTAGAACAGGGGCGGGGGGAGACCCAGTACTTC.

This chain connects TRBV7-6 to TRBJ1-6; D not resolved. The V end lost 1 base, the J end lost 7 bases, and 8 bases lay between the germline ends. Looked up from germline, CDR1 is SGHVS and CDR2 is FNYEAQ. This CDR3 is built from 14 residues. The CDR3 is CASSLVGGNSPLHF. CDR3 DNA: TGTGCCAGCAGCTTAGTCGGCGGAAATTCACCCCTCCACTTT.

CDR3 nucleotides: TGTGCCAGCAGTTCCCAGGGACATCCCTCAGGTGAGTACTTC. This gives the protein CASSSQGHPSGEYF. This sequence joins TRBV21-1 and TRBJ2-7; the DNA was not compared with TRBD1, the D call given in the table. TRBV21-1 is reported as a pseudogene. The CDR3 length is 14 residues.

This chain connects TRBV2 to TRBJ2-3; 8 nucleotides line up with TRBD2. Per germline, CDR1 SNHLY and CDR2 FYNNEI. The V and J ends lost 6 bases and 5 bases, in that order; junction bases with no gene match: 4. This CDR3 spans 13 amino acids. The CDR3 DNA sequence: TGTGCCAGCAGACGGGGGGGCGGAGATACGCAGTATTTT. Protein product: CASRRGGGDTQYF.

The chain recombines TRBV5-1 with TRBJ1-5; the D is unclear. CDR1 is SGHRS and CDR2 is YFSETQ in the germline V gene. V was pared by 2 bases and J by 3 bases, with 12 bases between. The CDR3 loop spans 15 amino acids. The CDR3: CASSLSTGANQPQHF. The CDR3 DNA is TGCGCCAGCAGCTTATCTACGGGCGCCAATCAGCCCCAGCATTTT.

The count of this clone is one. The CDR3 DNA follows: TGTGCCAGCAGTGAATCAAGCGGGGGGATACCGAACACTGAAGCTTTCTTT. Its translation: CASSESSGGIPNTEAFF. V gene TRBV25-1 combines with J gene TRBJ1-1, with D maybe TRBD1 (5 bases). V shed 1 base and J shed 1 base, with 16 bases lying between them. This CDR3 has 17 residues. Germline CDR1 reads MGHDK; CDR2 reads SYGVNS.

The chain links TRBV28 to TRBJ2-3; a weak D match, TRBD1 (5 bases). This CDR3 is built from 12 residues. Germline V gene data show CDR1 as MDHEN and CDR2 as SYDVKM. V dropped 5 bases and J dropped 3 bases, with 6 bases sitting between them. The CDR3 nucleotides are TGTGCCAGCAGTGCAGGGACAGATACGCAGTATTTT. Encoded protein: CASSAGTDTQYF.

The genes are TRBV4-2 and TRBJ2-1; perhaps TRBD2 as D (7 bases). Germline lookup yields CDR1 LGHNA and CDR2 YNFKEQ. The CDR3 has 15 residues. V shed 5 bases and J shed 5 bases, with 16 bases lying between them. The CDR3 loop reads CASSKAGGQDNEQFF. In DNA form, the CDR3 reads TGTGCCAGCAGCAAGGCCGGGGGGCAAGACAATGAGCAGTTCTTC.

This clone was seen just once. The J gene is TRBJ1-6, the V gene TRBV30, with D unclear. CDR3 length: 13 residues. V was clipped by 8 bases and J by 3 bases, with 11 bases between them. Germline V gene lookup returns CDR1 GTSNPN and CDR2 SVGIG (reference sequence). For the CDR3, the DNA is TGTGCCCAGCCGGAGGGCTATAATTCACCCCTCCACTTT. This sequence encodes CAQPEGYNSPLHF.

V is TRBV6-5 and J is TRBJ1-5, with 7 bases lining up with TRBD1. Germline values: CDR1 MNHEY, CDR2 SVGAGI. The CDR3 is 15 residues long. The trim removed 7 bases at V and 3 bases at J, leaving 9 bases unmatched. CDR3 nucleotides: TGTGCCAGCAAGAGGGGGCTTGGAGACAATCAGCCCCAGCATTTT. This gives the protein CASKRGLGDNQPQHF.

The V gene is TRBV2, the J gene TRBJ1-1; D remains unclear. The V gene lost 0 bases and the J gene lost 4 bases, with 6 bases spanning the gap. CDR3 length: 13 residues. Germline V gives CDR1 SNHLY, CDR2 FYNNEI. DNA for the CDR3: TGTGCCAGCAGTGAAGCCTGGGGCACTGAAGCTTTCTTT. This translates into CASSEAWGTEAFF.

The chain employs TRBV7-9 and TRBJ2-2, with D possibly being TRBD2 (6 bases). Germline-derived CDR1 and CDR2 are SEHNR and FQNEAQ (reference sequence). The length of the CDR3 is 11 residues. The DNA for the CDR3 is TGTGCGACAATGCGGGGCGGGGAGCTGTTTTTT. Residues: CATMRGGELFF.

The chain uses TRBV28 and TRBJ2-7, with D unresolved. This CDR3 has 13 residues. Germline CDR1 and CDR2: MDHEN and SYDVKM. V lost 5 bases and J lost 4, with 12 bases in between. CDR3 in amino acids: CASSPTPPYEQYF. The CDR3 coding sequence is TGTGCCAGCAGTCCGACACCACCGTACGAGCAGTACTTC.

The chain joins TRBV7-2 to TRBJ1-6; 10 bases fit TRBD1. Germline V gene data show CDR1 as SGHTA and CDR2 as FQGNSA. This CDR3 comprises 16 residues. With V trimmed by 4 bases and J by 6 bases, 6 bases remained unmatched. CDR3 nucleotides: TGTGCCAGCAGCTGGGGACAGGGGCGCGGTAATTCACCCCTCCACTTT. Its translation: CASSWGQGRGNSPLHF.

This clone was seen a few times. The gene calls are TRBV7-2 and TRBJ1-6; D remains ambiguous. Germline loops: CDR1 SGHTA, CDR2 FQGNSA. The V end was cut by 1 base, the J end by 9 bases, with 7 bases between. The CDR3 is made up of 13 amino acids. Here the CDR3 DNA reads TGTGCCAGCAGCTTAGATCCGGGTTCACCCCTCCACTTT. Its translation: CASSLDPGSPLHF.

A note on this clone: Additional DNA sequences in this sample encode the identical CDR3. The CDR3 DNA follows: TGTGCCTCCAGGGGGGCGAACACTGAAGCTTTCTTT. Amino acid sequence: CASRGANTEAFF. The chain links TRBV2 to TRBJ1-1; 7 nucleotides agree with TRBD1. This CDR3 is built from 12 residues. After removal of 11 bases from V and 1 base from J, the junction contained 4 bases not matched to a gene. Per the germline V gene, CDR1 is SNHLY and CDR2 is FYNNEI. Full variable domain (missing parts from reference TRBV2 and TRBJ1-1): EPEVTQTPSHQVTQMGQEVILRCVPISNHLYFYWYRQILGQKVEFLVSFYNNEISEKSEIFDDQFSVERPDGSNFTLKIRSTKLEDSAMYFCASRGANTEAFFGQGTRLTVV.